This record covers a single TCR beta chain. Per germline, CDR1 LNHDA and CDR2 SQIVND (reference sequence). CDR3 length: 15 residues. V gave up 5 bases and J gave up 4 bases, with 12 bases separating them. The data originate from a study of blood T cell repertoires in COVID-19. Turning to the study itself: The study drew acute and convalescent COVID-19 samples from the United States, Italy and Spain. T cells, B-cell-depleted T cells, or PBMCs provided the cDNA or gDNA that served as material.

In the authors' workflow: Amplified reference gene primers provided the basis for estimating nucleated cell counts. Repertoires were generated with immunoSEQ multiplex PCR, while TCRdb's copy carries only in-frame clones and drops some. V and J calls and clone size are as listed in that table; D and trimming were resolved from the DNA. The sample carries 300,000 to 400,000 clones, about 88% recorded once. Seattle cases were enrolled at active infection and followed longitudinally. The chain links TRBV19 to TRBJ1-6, with D maybe TRBD1 (6 bases). Material for sequencing was peripheral blood. The sequence came from a woman between 70 and 85 years old with COVID-19, enrolled during active disease. CDR3 residues: CASSGYREYNSPLHF. CDR3 in DNA: TGTGCCAGTAGTGGCTACAGGGAGTATAATTCACCCCTCCACTTT.